This entry is about one T cell receptor (beta chain). It has no known antigen specificity. The input lacks base qualities; no much larger clone sits a single base away. The data were obtained in a study of cytomegalovirus exposure and HLA in healthy donors (dated by TCRdb to the late 2010s). About the study as a whole: According to an earlier analysis of 450 to 650 of the donors, about 180 million T cells yielded some 110 million unique TCR beta sequences and about 300 Gb of sequence data. Donor age, sex, ethnicity and CMV serostatus were compiled alongside the repertoire data. Typing coverage varied by locus: roughly 620-630 donors for A, B, C, DRB1 and DQB1; roughly 520 for DQA1; more than 600 for DPA1; roughly 450 for DPB1. Of the roughly 390 genotyped donors, 65% to 90% fell in the genetic ancestry cluster associated with self-reported Caucasian donors. Both class I and class II loci were covered by HLA typing, at four-digit resolution. A later analysis re-analyzed previously published TCR beta repertoires from hundreds of donors and added high-resolution HLA genotyping to study TCR occurrence patterns. An earlier analysis of nearly 600 of the donors applied high-throughput TCR beta sequencing to assess whether each TCR beta V gene segment acted as functional or pseudogenic. Rather than drawing on any new phenotypic data, the later analysis identified candidate immune exposures from TCR beta sequences and the way those sequences occurred across donors. Among around 400 genotyped donors of the cohort, an average of around 240,000 unique TCR beta nucleotide sequences were sequenced per donor, roughly 20% of them non-productive. A separate validation cohort of approximately 120 different subjects was used in addition to the 666-subject first cohort. The T cell repertoires of 666 subjects were profiled by immunosequencing and related to cytomegalovirus serostatus. Every repertoire in the discovery cohort had been generated on one and the same sequencing platform. An early release covering 550 to 700 HLA-typed donors comprised approximately 290 gigabases of sequencing data and roughly 86 million unique TCR sequences. The study was designed to test whether signatures of past pathogen exposure could be identified by cataloging public T cell receptors. Genome-wide SNP genotypes for about 60% of the roughly 700 donors were used in a later genetic analysis, which treated that subset as a discovery cohort. A few DR-DQ haplotypes were treated as single units for association and clustering because of strong linkage in the cohort. High-throughput TCR immunosequencing, statistical association of individual TCRs with disease status, and machine learning were combined to predict cytomegalovirus infection status.

CDR1 and CDR2 are read off the germline V gene (reference sequence) as GTSNPN and SVGIG. The germline ends are 8 bases apart after V is trimmed by 2 bases and J by 3 bases. Measured from the cysteine to the phenylalanine, the CDR3 is 12 residues long. Only the CDR3 DNA is retained, 36 bases long and in frame from the first base. The cohort consisted of more than 650 healthy bone marrow donors. At the time of sampling, every cohort member was nominally healthy, though immune exposures that went unrecorded were likely present. The donor was CMV seronegative and belonged to the group of several hundred seronegative cohort members. A peripheral blood sample was collected from each donor, and TCR beta sequencing was performed on peripheral blood mononuclear cells. The Qiagen DNeasy Blood Extraction Kit was used to extract genomic DNA from the blood cell samples. The investigation overall reported the following: Broadly in line with IMGT annotations, most TCR beta V segments showed up in productive rearrangements about 87% or about 30% of the time in an earlier analysis of a few hundred of the donors. The earlier analysis of around 600 of the donors excluded around 17 rarely observed V segments, including chromosome 9 orphons, because counts were too low. A group of highly shared sequence variants was considered likely to be a technical artifact of the sequencing pipeline. Because HLA typing was missing for some donors at each locus, association tests included only the typed subset. An association between a missense DCLRE1C variant and V-gene and J-gene trimming of TCR beta chains was found in a later genetic analysis and replicated in an independent cohort. It was suggested by the authors that the approach could potentially be generalized to other disease states and immunological phenotypes. According to a later analysis, parvovirus B19, influenza, CMV and Epstein-Barr virus appeared linked to several top co-occurrence clusters. For the cohort, immune exposure information was limited to CMV serostatus. A further reported finding was that TCR beta sequences accurately predicted the HLA-A and HLA-B alleles for most subjects in the first cohort. Some IMGT-functional V segments, including TRBV6-2 and TRBV6-3, could not be told apart with the 87-base-pair reads, so those segments were excluded. According to a later analysis, TCR association rates differed among HLA loci, with DRB1 alleles showing the most associated TCRs and HLA-C alleles showing the fewest. Only TCR beta chains were sequenced in this cohort, and the absence of alpha or paired-chain data limited detectable features. A later analysis associated 17,000 or so TCR beta sequences with specific HLA alleles at a false discovery rate of 0.05. Most CMV-associated TCR beta chains appeared to be HLA-restricted in a later analysis, and the HLA associations seemed to be driven largely by CMV exposure. In vitro tests confirmed that a few of the cytomegalovirus-associated TCR beta chains recognize cytomegalovirus antigens. Compared with equally common non-associated chains, HLA-associated TCR beta chains in a later analysis were more clonally expanded and had lower generation probabilities. Sequencing depth was assumed to be roughly uniform across donors in the presence/absence analyses, though that assumption may not hold. Strong co-occurrence of HLA alleles, especially DR and DQ, made assigning TCR associations to individual alleles difficult. Linkage disequilibrium might explain the correlated functional status among segregating V segments, but an unknown experimental factor could not be ruled out. According to a later genetic analysis, donors in an Asian-associated ancestry cluster had fewer N-insertions in productive TCRs than the approximately 690-donor mean. In the study, some 160 TCR beta chains were listed as associated with cytomegalovirus. While some public TCRs were present in many individuals, most TCR sequences turned up only very rarely across donors. Cytomegalovirus status was reported to be diagnosed by the classifier with high specificity and sensitivity in both the original and validation cohorts.

Libraries were built with the immunoSEQ multiplex PCR assay. For the multiplex PCR, a mixture combining 60 forward primers for TCR Vbeta segments and 13 reverse primers for TCR Jbeta segments was used. Amplification of the CDR3 region of rearranged TCR beta genes was performed with a multiplex PCR assay on genomic DNA. Amplified TCR beta libraries were sequenced as 87-base-pair reads on the Illumina HiSeq System. The authors' pipeline ran thus. A later analysis tallied tens of millions of unique TCR beta chains across the 650 to 750 repertoires, and approximately 12 million of those chains were shared by two or more donors. A nearest-neighbor algorithm error-corrected the raw reads and collapsed the reads into unique sequences, merging closely related sequences to remove PCR and sequencing errors. V, D and J gene segments were assigned by aligning CDR3 sequences to IMGT reference sequences. Each retained sequence needed at least a six-nucleotide match to both a V gene segment and a J gene segment. A rearrangement counted as productive if the CDR3 had no stop codons and remained in frame with V and J, and every other rearrangement counted as non-productive. CDR3 was defined by IMGT convention, running from the second conserved V-encoded cysteine to the conserved J-encoded phenylalanine. In an earlier analysis of 550 to 650 of the donors, sequences lacking an unambiguous match to a single V gene segment were excluded. An earlier analysis of 450 to 650 of the donors called V segments functional above 56.7% productive rearrangements and segregating when the between-donor standard deviation exceeded 5%. A statistical classification framework was developed to diagnose cytomegalovirus status using the catalog of TCR beta chain sequences. In a later analysis, TCR nucleotide sequences were compared against IMGT/GENE-DB human TR gene sequences so that V and J genes could be assigned. In a later analysis, CDR3 sequences and most-parsimonious VDJ recombination scenarios were assigned using the TCRdist pipeline. In a later analysis, each TCR beta chain was defined by its CDR3 amino acid sequence together with its V-gene family, and reads without a unique V-gene family were excluded. A later analysis removed 600 or so highly shared, low-generation-probability nucleotide sequences to deal with suspected cross-contamination and a sequencing artifact. In a later analysis, a clonal expansion index for each public chain was calculated from normalized within-repertoire ranks of inferred template counts. In a later analysis, generation probabilities were computed with a VDJ recombination model fitted to out-of-frame rearrangements, and the resulting probabilities were checked against IGoR. Hypergeometric tests were used in a later analysis to score TCR-TCR, TCR-HLA and TCR-CMV co-occurrence, with a repertoire-size bias correction applied to the TCR pairs. In a later analysis, false discovery rates were estimated by permuting HLA or CMV assignments 20 times. In a later analysis, co-occurring TCRs were grouped with DBSCAN, and TCRdist sequence similarity was added when clustering was performed within HLA-allele-positive subsets. Co-occurrence clustering excluded repertoires with fewer than 30,000 or more than 120,000 public chains, plus five with anomalous nucleotide sharing. TCRdb's version of the immuneACCESS table is confined to in-frame rearrangements and falls short of the full clone set. An unresolved V gene accounts for under half of the shortfall where checked; the remainder is of unknown origin. Clone size and V and J calls were adopted from that table, with D and trimming inferred from the DNA. The sample data list 110,000 or so clones, and 65% to 85% of these were observed just once. The ten largest clones capture 5.6% of the sample.

The receptor was isolated from a male donor in good health and CMV-seronegative. This receptor chain uses TRBV30 and TRBJ2-7, with a tentative D gene TRBD1 over 6 matching bases. The sequenced sample was PBMCs. The nucleotide sequence reads TGTGCCTGGAGTCAACAGGGCTACGAGCAGTACTTC. This translates into CAWSQQGYEQYF.